This paragraph reports one T cell receptor beta chain. This entry is derived from a study of blood T cell repertoires in COVID-19. Cohort 3 donors counted as recovered after two negative PCRs, clearance, or resolved symptoms. Germline V gene data show CDR1 as MGHDK and CDR2 as SYGVNS. The CDR3 is made up of 15 amino acids. Germline trimming cut 5 bases from V and 3 bases from J; bases unmatched to any gene: 8. The table came from immunoSEQ multiplex PCR; TCRdb's copy has only in-frame clones and leaves some out. The sample holds some 390,000 clones, over 75% seen once. This sequence was found in a man under 40 who had recovered from COVID-19. The specimen sequenced was PBMCs or T cells enriched from blood (not recorded which). The rearrangement joins TRBV25-1 to TRBJ2-3; 7 bases align to TRBD1. CDR3 DNA: TGTGCCAGCAGTAAAGGACAGGCTTGGACAGATACGCAGTATTTT. Amino acids: CASSKGQAWTDTQYF.